Presented here are 19 T cell receptor beta chains from one specimen sequenced in a study of blood T cell repertoires in COVID-19. The table came from immunoSEQ multiplex PCR; TCRdb's copy has only in-frame clones and leaves some out. The sample contains 200,000 to 250,000 clones, around 87% of which appear only once. The sequencing sample was made of peripheral blood. Receptors were obtained from a woman between 50 and 59 years old with COVID-19, enrolled during active disease.

The chain has TRBV10-2 and TRBJ1-2; TRBD1 matches 7 bases. This CDR3 spans 15 amino acids. V gave up 2 bases and J gave up 3 bases; unmatched junction bases: 6. From germline, CDR1 is WSHSY and CDR2 SAAADI. Here the CDR3 DNA reads TGCGCCAGCAGTGAGAGGGAAACAGGGGACTATGGCTACACCTTC. Its translation: CASSERETGDYGYTF.

This sequence joins TRBV7-6 and TRBJ2-1, with 10 bases that match TRBD2. Germline-derived CDR1 and CDR2 are SGHVS and FNYEAQ. J lost 0 bases, V lost 5 bases, and 7 bases had no gene match. The CDR3 totals 17 residues. CDR3 sequence (DNA): TGTGCCAGCAGCCTCCTAGCGGGGGCCGACTCCTACAATGAGCAGTTCTTC. Protein product: CASSLLAGADSYNEQFF.

This clone was counted between two and nine times. The chain uses TRBV7-3 and TRBJ2-6, with a possible D match to TRBD2 (6 bases). CDR3 length equals 17 residues. The germline gives CDR1 SGHTA, CDR2 FQGTGA. Trimming took 5 bases from V and 0 from J, leaving 14 bases between them. The CDR3 coding sequence is TGTGCCAGCAGCCCTCGGGCGGGATCCTCTGGGGCCAACGTCCTGACTTTC. Translated: CASSPRAGSSGANVLTF.

This sequence joins TRBV19 and TRBJ1-1, with a possible D match to TRBD1 (6 bases). V was cut by 5 bases and J by 0 bases, with 10 bases left in between. The germline CDR1 and CDR2 sequences are LNHDA and SQIVND (reference sequence). CDR3 length: 14 residues. The CDR3 protein is CASSEQGMNTEAFF. The CDR3 DNA reads TGTGCCAGTAGTGAACAGGGAATGAACACTGAAGCTTTCTTT. Looking up the rest from reference TRBV19 and TRBJ1-1 gives the full variable domain: DGGITQSPKYLFRKEGQNVTLSCEQNLNHDAMYWYRQDPGQGLRLIYYSQIVNDFQKGDIAEGYSVSREKKESFPLTVTSAQKNPTAFYLCASSEQGMNTEAFFGQGTRLTVV.

The rearrangement links TRBV19 to TRBJ2-5, with 8 bases identical to TRBD2. CDR3 length: 14 amino acids. Germline CDR1 LNHDA, CDR2 SQIVND (reference sequence). Losses at the gene ends were 6 bases for V and 3 bases for J; bases not matched to a gene: 6. CDR3 residues: CASSLGGGEETQYF. DNA for the CDR3: TGTGCCAGTAGCCTCGGGGGGGGAGAAGAGACCCAGTACTTC.

The V call is TRBV3-1 (or the pseudogene TRBV3-2), the J call TRBJ2-5; D is perhaps TRBD2 (5 bases). This CDR3 has 14 amino acids. Trimming left V 1 base short and J 5 bases short, with 11 bases between. Germline V gives CDR1 LGHDT, CDR2 YNNKEL (reference sequence). The DNA for the CDR3 is TGTGCCAGCAGCCAAGTGAGCGGCCAGGAGACCCAGTACTTC. Encoded protein: CASSQVSGQETQYF.

This clone is a singleton in its sample. This chain joins TRBV5-1 and TRBJ2-7, with 7 nucleotides matching TRBD1. Trimming removed 2 bases from V and 1 base from J; junction bases left unmatched: 3. The CDR3 is 14 residues long. The germline V gene has CDR1 SGHRS and CDR2 YFSETQ. The CDR3 sequence is CASSFGQASYEQYF. The CDR3 bases are TGCGCCAGCAGCTTCGGACAGGCGTCCTACGAGCAGTACTTC.

J is TRBJ1-2 and V is TRBV27; TRBD1 agrees at 7 bases. Per germline, CDR1 MNHEY and CDR2 SMNVEV (reference sequence). V shed 5 bases and J 2 bases; nucleotides not matched to a gene: 5. This CDR3 has 14 residues. CDR3 sequence: CASSGDSANYGYTF. CDR3 in DNA: TGTGCCAGCAGTGGGGACAGCGCCAACTATGGCTACACCTTC.

The CDR3 here is CSVDSGTEFYNEQFF. For the CDR3, the DNA is TGCAGCGTTGACTCCGGGACAGAGTTTTACAATGAGCAGTTCTTC. This chain connects TRBV29-1 to TRBJ2-1; TRBD1 matches at 7 bases. The V gene's germline CDR1 is SQVTM and CDR2 ANQGSEA. The CDR3 has 15 amino acids. With V trimmed by 3 bases and J by 4 bases, 9 bases remained unmatched.

The V gene is TRBV2, the J gene TRBJ1-3; 7 bases are a match to TRBD1. Trimming removed 6 bases from V and 0 bases from J; junction bases left unmatched: 8. Germline V lookup: CDR1 SNHLY, CDR2 FYNNEI. This CDR3 contains 16 residues. The CDR3 DNA reads as TGTGCCAGCAGGTGGGGACAGTTAAACTCTGGAAACACCATATATTTT. Protein sequence: CASRWGQLNSGNTIYF.

V and J are TRBV28 and TRBJ1-1; D may be TRBD1 (5 bases). CDR1 and CDR2 (germline): MDHEN, SYDVKM. The ends were cut back, 2 bases at V and 5 bases at J, with 12 bases in the middle. The CDR3 runs to 14 residues. The CDR3 nucleotides read TGTGCCAGCAGTTTAGATCCAGGGATAACTGAAGCTTTCTTT. It codes for CASSLDPGITEAFF.

The sample holds one count of this clone. The chain uses TRBV9 and TRBJ1-2; maybe TRBD1 (6 bases). Looked up from germline, CDR1 is SGDLS and CDR2 is YYNGEE. V was pared by 0 bases and J by 0 bases, with 9 bases between. The CDR3 extends over 15 amino acids. This chain's CDR3 is CASSVETGSNYGYTF. CDR3 sequence (DNA): TGTGCCAGCAGCGTAGAAACAGGGTCTAACTATGGCTACACCTTC.

The chain links TRBV5-1 to TRBJ1-5; possibly TRBD1 for D (6 bases). V lost 0 bases, J lost 0 bases, and 10 bases lay in between. The V gene's germline CDR1 is SGHRS and CDR2 YFSETQ. The CDR3 has 16 residues. CDR3 sequence reads: CASSLGAGDSNQPQHF. In nucleotides, the CDR3 is TGCGCCAGCAGCTTGGGGGCAGGGGATAGCAATCAGCCCCAGCATTTT. Using reference TRBV5-1 and TRBJ1-5 for the parts outside the CDR3, the full variable domain is KAGVTQTPRYLIKTRGQQVTLSCSPISGHRSVSWYQQTPGQGLQFLFEYFSETQRNKGNFPGRFSGRQFSNSRSEMNVSTLELGDSALYLCASSLGAGDSNQPQHFGDGTRLSIL.

V usage is TRBV11-2 and J usage is TRBJ1-6; D remains ambiguous. The germline gives CDR1 SGHAT, CDR2 FQNNGV. The CDR3 has 17 amino acids. V gave up 0 bases and J gave up 2 bases, with 11 bases separating them. This chain's CDR3 is CASSLDDPGTYNSPLHF. Here the CDR3 DNA reads TGTGCCAGCAGCTTAGATGACCCGGGTACCTATAATTCACCCCTCCACTTT.

The V and J genes are TRBV14 and TRBJ1-1; tentative D call: TRBD1 (5 bases). Trimming pared 2 bases from V and 8 bases from J, leaving 18 bases between. The CDR3 has 15 residues. From germline, CDR1 is SGHDN and CDR2 FVKESK. In nucleotides, the CDR3 is TGTGCCAGCAGCCAACCCCATTATGGGGACTCCGAAGCTTTCTTT. This translates into CASSQPHYGDSEAFF.

In the case of this clone: Germline and junction disagree at one end, which may indicate a read error. This chain connects TRBV18 to TRBJ1-1; D may be TRBD1 (5 bases). Germline V gene data show CDR1 as KGHSH and CDR2 as LQKENI. The CDR3 totals 13 residues. The CDR3 nucleotides are TGTGCCAGCTCACCACTCGGTCCCGAGGACACTGTTTTT. Its protein is CASSPLGPEDTVF.

V is TRBV5-6 and J is TRBJ2-6, with D unclear. The germline V gene has CDR1 SGHDT and CDR2 YYEEEE. This CDR3 is built from 15 residues. The V and J ends lost 5 bases and 0 bases respectively, with 9 bases between them. The CDR3 sequence: CASSPRSSGANVLTF. CDR3 coding DNA: TGTGCCAGCAGTCCGAGGAGCTCTGGGGCCAACGTCCTGACTTTC.

Of note for this clone: Other DNA sequences in the same sample also yield this CDR3. V gene TRBV19 combines with J gene TRBJ2-3; possible D gene TRBD2, 5 bases. CDR3 length: 14 amino acids. Trimming removed 4 bases from V and 3 bases from J, with 11 bases in between. CDR1 LNHDA and CDR2 SQIVND come from the germline V gene (reference sequence). The CDR3, as DNA: TGTGCCAGTAGTAACCGGGGTGGTACAGATACGCAGTATTTT. Encoded protein: CASSNRGGTDTQYF. Variable domain in full (rest from reference TRBV19 and TRBJ2-3): DGGITQSPKYLFRKEGQNVTLSCEQNLNHDAMYWYRQDPGQGLRLIYYSQIVNDFQKGDIAEGYSVSREKKESFPLTVTSAQKNPTAFYLCASSNRGGTDTQYFGPGTRLTVL.

The chain is built from TRBV15 and TRBJ2-3; D perhaps matches TRBD2 (6 bases). Germline-derived CDR1 and CDR2 are LNHNV and YYDKDF (reference sequence). V lost 1 base to trimming and J lost 1 base, with 9 bases between them. This CDR3 contains 15 residues. CDR3 protein: CATSRGGGGTDTQYF. In DNA, the CDR3 is TGTGCCACCAGCAGAGGAGGCGGGGGCACAGATACGCAGTATTTT. The whole variable domain, remainder taken from reference TRBV15 and TRBJ2-3, is DAMVIQNPRYQVTQFGKPVTLSCSQTLNHNVMYWYQQKSSQAPKLLFHYYDKDFNNEADTPDNFQSRRPNTSFCFLDIRSPGLGDTAMYLCATSRGGGGTDTQYFGPGTRLTVL.